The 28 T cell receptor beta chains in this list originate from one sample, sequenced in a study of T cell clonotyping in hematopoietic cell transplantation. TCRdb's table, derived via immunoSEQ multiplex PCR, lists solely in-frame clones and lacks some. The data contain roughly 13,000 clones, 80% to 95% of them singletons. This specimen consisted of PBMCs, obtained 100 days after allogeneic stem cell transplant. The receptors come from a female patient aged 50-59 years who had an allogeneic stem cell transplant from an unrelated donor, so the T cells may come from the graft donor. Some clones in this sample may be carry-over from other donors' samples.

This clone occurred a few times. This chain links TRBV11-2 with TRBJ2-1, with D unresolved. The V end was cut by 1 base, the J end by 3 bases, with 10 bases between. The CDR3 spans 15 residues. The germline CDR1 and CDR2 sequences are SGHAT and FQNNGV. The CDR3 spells CASSLVSEYYNEQFF. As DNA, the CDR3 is TGTGCCAGCAGCTTAGTTTCGGAGTACTACAATGAGCAGTTCTTC.

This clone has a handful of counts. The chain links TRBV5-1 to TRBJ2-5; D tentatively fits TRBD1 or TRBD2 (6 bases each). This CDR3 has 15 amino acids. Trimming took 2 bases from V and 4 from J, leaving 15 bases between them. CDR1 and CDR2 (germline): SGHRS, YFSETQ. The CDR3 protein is CASSLFEGGSETQYF. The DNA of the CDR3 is TGCGCCAGCAGCTTATTTGAGGGGGGTTCAGAGACCCAGTACTTC.

The CDR3 DNA reads TGTGCCAGCATGCGCAGGGGCCAGCCCCAGCATTTT. The encoded protein is CASMRRGQPQHF. This chain joins TRBV28 and TRBJ1-5, with D possibly TRBD1 on 6 matching bases. V was shortened by 7 bases and J by 7 bases, with 11 bases between the two germline ends. Germline V lookup: CDR1 MDHEN, CDR2 SYDVKM. CDR3 length equals 12 residues.

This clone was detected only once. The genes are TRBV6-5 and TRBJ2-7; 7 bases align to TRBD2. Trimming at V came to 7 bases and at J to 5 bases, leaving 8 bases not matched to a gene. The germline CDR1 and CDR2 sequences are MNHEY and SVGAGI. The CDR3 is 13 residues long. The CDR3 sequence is CASIPGGGDEQYF. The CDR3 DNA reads TGTGCCAGCATCCCGGGGGGAGGCGACGAGCAGTACTTC.

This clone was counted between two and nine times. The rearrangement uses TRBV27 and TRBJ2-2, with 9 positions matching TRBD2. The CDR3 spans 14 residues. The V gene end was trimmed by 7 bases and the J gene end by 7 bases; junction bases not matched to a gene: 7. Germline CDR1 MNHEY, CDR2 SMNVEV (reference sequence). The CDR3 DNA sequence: TGTGCCAGCACCTATGGCGGGGGGGGCGGGGAGCTGTTTTTT. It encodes CASTYGGGGGELFF.

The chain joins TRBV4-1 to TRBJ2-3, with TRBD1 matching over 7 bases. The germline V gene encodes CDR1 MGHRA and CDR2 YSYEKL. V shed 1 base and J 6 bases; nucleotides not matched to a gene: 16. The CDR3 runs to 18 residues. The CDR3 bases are TGCGCCAGCAGCCAAGGACAGGGTAAGTGGCACTGCGAGGATACGCAGTATTTT. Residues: CASSQGQGKWHCEDTQYF.

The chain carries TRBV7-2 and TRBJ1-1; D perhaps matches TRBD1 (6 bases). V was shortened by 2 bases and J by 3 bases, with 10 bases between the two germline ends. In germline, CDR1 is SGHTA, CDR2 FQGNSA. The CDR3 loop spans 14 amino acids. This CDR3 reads CASSLISGDTEAFF. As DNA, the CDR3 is TGTGCCAGCAGCTTAATCTCAGGGGACACTGAAGCTTTCTTT.

The CDR3 bases are TGTGCCAGCAGCTTCCAGGACTCCACCGGGGAGCTGTTTTTT. It yields the protein CASSFQDSTGELFF. J is TRBJ2-2 and V is TRBV7-2, with a tentative D call TRBD2 (5 bases). The V gene lost 3 bases and the J gene lost 4 bases, with 9 bases spanning the gap. Germline CDR1 reads SGHTA; CDR2 reads FQGNSA. CDR3 length equals 14 residues.

The CDR3 region has the DNA TGTGCCAGCAGCTTAAATAGCGGGTTTTCGTACAATGAGCAGTTCTTC. It is translated as CASSLNSGFSYNEQFF. This chain connects TRBV7-8 to TRBJ2-1, with 7 bases that match TRBD2. The ends lost 2 bases at V and 4 bases at J; junction bases unmatched: 8. This CDR3 is built from 16 residues. CDR1 is SGHVS, CDR2 FQNEAQ, per germline.

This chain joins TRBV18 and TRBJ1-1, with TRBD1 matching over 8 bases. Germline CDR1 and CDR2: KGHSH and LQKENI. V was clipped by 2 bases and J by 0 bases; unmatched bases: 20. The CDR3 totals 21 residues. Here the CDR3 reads CASSPVAPSGGGGGLNTEAFF. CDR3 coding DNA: TGTGCCAGCTCACCAGTTGCCCCTTCAGGGGGCGGAGGGGGTTTGAACACTGAAGCTTTCTTT.

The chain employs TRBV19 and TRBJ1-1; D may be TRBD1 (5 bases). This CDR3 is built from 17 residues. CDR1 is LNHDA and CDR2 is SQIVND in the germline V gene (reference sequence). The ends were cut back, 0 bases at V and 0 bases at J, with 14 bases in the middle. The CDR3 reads CASSIDGGAFMNTEAFF. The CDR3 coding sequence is TGTGCCAGTAGTATAGATGGGGGAGCCTTTATGAACACTGAAGCTTTCTTT.

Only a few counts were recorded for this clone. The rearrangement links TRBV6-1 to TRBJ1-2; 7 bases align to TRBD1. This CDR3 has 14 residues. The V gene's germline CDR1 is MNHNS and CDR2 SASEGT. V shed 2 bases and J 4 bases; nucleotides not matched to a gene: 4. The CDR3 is CASSESPGGYGYTF. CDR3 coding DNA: TGTGCCAGCAGTGAATCCCCAGGGGGCTATGGCTACACCTTC.

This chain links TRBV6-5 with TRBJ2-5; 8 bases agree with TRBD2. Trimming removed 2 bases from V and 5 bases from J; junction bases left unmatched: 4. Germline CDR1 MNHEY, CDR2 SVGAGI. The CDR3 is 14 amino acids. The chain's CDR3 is CASSYRGGRETQYF. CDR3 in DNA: TGTGCCAGCAGTTACCGGGGGGGTCGGGAGACCCAGTACTTC.

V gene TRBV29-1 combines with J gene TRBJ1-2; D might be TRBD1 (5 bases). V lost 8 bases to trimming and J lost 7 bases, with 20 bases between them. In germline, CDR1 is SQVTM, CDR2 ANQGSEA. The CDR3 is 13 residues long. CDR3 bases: TGCAGCACTTGGGGAGAGTCGGGGCCTGGCTACACCTTC. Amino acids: CSTWGESGPGYTF.

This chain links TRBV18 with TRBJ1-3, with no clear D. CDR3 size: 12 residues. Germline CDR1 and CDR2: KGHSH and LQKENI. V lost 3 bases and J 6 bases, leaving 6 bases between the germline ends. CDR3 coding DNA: TGTGCCAGCTCACCTGGCGAAAACACCATATATTTT. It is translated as CASSPGENTIYF.

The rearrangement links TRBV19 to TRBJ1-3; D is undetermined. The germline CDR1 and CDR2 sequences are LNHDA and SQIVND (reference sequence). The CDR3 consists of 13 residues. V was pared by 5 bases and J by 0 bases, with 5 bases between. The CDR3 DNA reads TGTGCCAGTAGTTGGGGCTCTGGAAACACCATATATTTT. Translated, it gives CASSWGSGNTIYF.

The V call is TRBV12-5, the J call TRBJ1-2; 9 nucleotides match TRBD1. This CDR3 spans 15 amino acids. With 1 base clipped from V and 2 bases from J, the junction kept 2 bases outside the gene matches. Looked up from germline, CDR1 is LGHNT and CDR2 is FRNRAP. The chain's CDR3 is CASGLAGTGNYGYTF. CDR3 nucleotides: TGTGCTAGTGGTTTGGCCGGGACAGGGAACTATGGCTACACCTTC.

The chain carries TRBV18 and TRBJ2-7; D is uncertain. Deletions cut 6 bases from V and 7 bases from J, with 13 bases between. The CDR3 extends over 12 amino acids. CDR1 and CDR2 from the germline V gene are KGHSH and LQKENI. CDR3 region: CASSINSREQYV. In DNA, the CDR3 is TGTGCCAGCTCCATTAACTCCCGGGAGCAGTACGTC.

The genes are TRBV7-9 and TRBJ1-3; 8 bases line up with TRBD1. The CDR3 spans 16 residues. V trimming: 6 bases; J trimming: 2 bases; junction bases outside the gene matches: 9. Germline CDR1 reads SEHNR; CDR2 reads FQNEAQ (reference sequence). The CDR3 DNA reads TGTGCCAGCAGGCGAGGACAGGGCAACGCTGGAAACACCATATATTTT. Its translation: CASRRGQGNAGNTIYF. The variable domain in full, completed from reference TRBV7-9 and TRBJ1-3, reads DTGVSQNPRHKITKRGQNVTFRCDPISEHNRLYWYRQTLGQGPEFLTYFQNEAQLEKSRLLSDRFSAERPKGSFSTLEIQRTEQGDSAMYLCASRRGQGNAGNTIYFGEGSWLTVV.

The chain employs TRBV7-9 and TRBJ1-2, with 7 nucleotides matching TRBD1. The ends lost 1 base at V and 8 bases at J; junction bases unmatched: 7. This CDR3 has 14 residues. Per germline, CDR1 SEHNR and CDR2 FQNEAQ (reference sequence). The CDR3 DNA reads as TGTGCCAGCAGCTTAGGGACAGGCCAGCAAGGCTACACCTTC. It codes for CASSLGTGQQGYTF. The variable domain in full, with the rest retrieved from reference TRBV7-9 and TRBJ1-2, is DTGVSQNPRHKITKRGQNVTFRCDPISEHNRLYWYRQTLGQGPEFLTYFQNEAQLEKSRLLSDRFSAERPKGSFSTLEIQRTEQGDSAMYLCASSLGTGQQGYTFGSGTRLTVV.

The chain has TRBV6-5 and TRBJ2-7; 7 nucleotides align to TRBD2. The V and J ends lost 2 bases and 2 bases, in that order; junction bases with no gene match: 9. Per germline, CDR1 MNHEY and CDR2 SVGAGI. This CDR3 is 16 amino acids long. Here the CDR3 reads CASSYTGGGTTYEQYF. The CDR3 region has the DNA TGTGCCAGCAGTTACACTGGGGGAGGGACGACCTACGAGCAGTACTTC.

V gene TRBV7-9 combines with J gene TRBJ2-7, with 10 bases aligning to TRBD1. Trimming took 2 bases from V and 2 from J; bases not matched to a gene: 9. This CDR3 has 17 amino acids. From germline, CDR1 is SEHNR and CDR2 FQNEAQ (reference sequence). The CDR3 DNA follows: TGTGCCAGCAGCTTAAATGGGGGACAGGGGCTAGCCTACGAGCAGTACTTC. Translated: CASSLNGGQGLAYEQYF.

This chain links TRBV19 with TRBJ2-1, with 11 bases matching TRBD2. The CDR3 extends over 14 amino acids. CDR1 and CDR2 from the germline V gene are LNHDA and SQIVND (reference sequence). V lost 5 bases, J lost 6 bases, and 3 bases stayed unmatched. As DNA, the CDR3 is TGTGCCAGTAGTCCGCTAGCGGGAGGCAATGAGCAGTTCTTC. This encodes CASSPLAGGNEQFF. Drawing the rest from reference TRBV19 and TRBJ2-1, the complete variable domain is DGGITQSPKYLFRKEGQNVTLSCEQNLNHDAMYWYRQDPGQGLRLIYYSQIVNDFQKGDIAEGYSVSREKKESFPLTVTSAQKNPTAFYLCASSPLAGGNEQFFGPGTRLTVL.

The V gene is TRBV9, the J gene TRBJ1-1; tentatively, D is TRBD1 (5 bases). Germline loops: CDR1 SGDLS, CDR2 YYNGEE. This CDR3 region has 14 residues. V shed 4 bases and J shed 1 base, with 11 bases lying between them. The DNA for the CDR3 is TGTGCCAGCAGCTCCTTGGGGCAGAACACTGAAGCTTTCTTT. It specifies CASSSLGQNTEAFF.

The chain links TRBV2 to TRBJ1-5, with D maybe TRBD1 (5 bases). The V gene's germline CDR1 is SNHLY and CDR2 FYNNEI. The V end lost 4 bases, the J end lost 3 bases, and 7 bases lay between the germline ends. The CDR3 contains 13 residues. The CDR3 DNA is TGTGCCAGCAGTGGACAGAACAATCAGCCCCAGCATTTT. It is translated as CASSGQNNQPQHF.

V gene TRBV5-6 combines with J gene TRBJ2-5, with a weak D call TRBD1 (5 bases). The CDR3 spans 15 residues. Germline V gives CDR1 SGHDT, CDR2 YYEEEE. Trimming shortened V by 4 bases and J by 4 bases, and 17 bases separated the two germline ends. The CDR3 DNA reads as TGTGCCAGCAGCCCCCTCGGGTTTGGGGCAGAGACCCAGTACTTC. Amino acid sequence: CASSPLGFGAETQYF.

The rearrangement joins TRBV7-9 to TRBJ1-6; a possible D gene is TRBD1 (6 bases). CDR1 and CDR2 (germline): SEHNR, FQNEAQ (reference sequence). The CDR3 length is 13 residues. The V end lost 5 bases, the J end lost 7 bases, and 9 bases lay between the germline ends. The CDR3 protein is CASSLQGNSPLHF. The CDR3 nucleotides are TGTGCCAGCAGCCTCCAGGGGAATTCACCCCTCCACTTT.

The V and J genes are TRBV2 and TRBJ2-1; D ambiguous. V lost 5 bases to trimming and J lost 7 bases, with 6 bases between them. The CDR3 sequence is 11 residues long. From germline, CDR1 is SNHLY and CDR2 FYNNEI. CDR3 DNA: TGTGCCAGCAGTTTGCTTAATGAGCAGTTCTTC. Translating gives CASSLLNEQFF.